Listed here are 32 T cell receptor beta chains from one sample, sequenced in a study of neurological immune-mediated disorders. TCRdb reanalysed the 5' RACE reads using MiXCR and keeps one entry per CDR3 protein. This repertoire shows tens of thousands of distinct CDR3 sequences, around 4% found once; its top ten account for approximately 5.9%. Source material: PBMCs. The receptors come from a man in his 60s with multiple sclerosis.

This clonotype has just a few counts. The chain joins TRBV28 to TRBJ1-2; D remains ambiguous. Looked up from germline, CDR1 is MDHEN and CDR2 is SYDVKM. The CDR3 is 13 amino acids. V lost 5 bases, J lost 0 bases, and 7 bases lay in between. The CDR3 DNA reads as TGTGCCAGCAGTACCCCAGCTAACTATGGCTACACCTTC. It translates to CASSTPANYGYTF.

At least ten counts were recorded for this clonotype. The rearrangement uses TRBV20-1 and TRBJ1-5, with a weak D call TRBD1 (6 bases). The CDR3 is 15 amino acids. V was cut by 6 bases and J by 1 base, with 16 bases left in between. Germline values: CDR1 DFQATT, CDR2 SNEGSKA (reference sequence). Here the CDR3 reads CSAHPGGPSNQPQHF. CDR3 bases: TGCAGTGCACATCCGGGGGGGCCAAGCAATCAGCCCCAGCATTTT.

There are many counts of this clonotype. The rearrangement links TRBV7-2 to TRBJ2-5, with 10 bases fitting TRBD2. CDR1 and CDR2 (germline): SGHTA, FQGNSA. CDR3 length: 15 residues. After removal of 5 bases from V and 9 bases from J, the junction contained 12 bases not matched to a gene. The CDR3 loop is CASSPGGTSVRAQYF. The CDR3 nucleotides are TGTGCCAGCAGCCCGGGGGGGACTAGCGTACGGGCCCAGTACTTC.

A word on this clonotype: It may be a read error: a sequence one base away is much more abundant. The CDR3 coding sequence is TGTGCCAGCTCACCACCGGGGGGGCGGAATCAGCACCAGCATTTT. Translation: CASSPPGGRNQHQHF. The genes are TRBV18 and TRBJ1-5; D may be TRBD1 (6 bases). Germline CDR1 KGHSH, CDR2 LQKENI. The CDR3 has 15 residues.

This clonotype was recorded at least ten times. This rearrangement joins TRBV5-5 to TRBJ1-2, with D possibly being TRBD1 (6 bases). The CDR3 covers 15 residues. Trimming took 4 bases from V and 6 from J, leaving 19 bases between them. CDR1 and CDR2 from the germline V gene are SGHKS and YYEKEE (reference sequence). DNA of the CDR3: TGTGCCAGCAGCGAGGCGGCCAGGGGTGTCGATGGCTACACCTTC. Translating it yields CASSEAARGVDGYTF.

This chain connects TRBV16 to TRBJ1-1, with 7 positions matching TRBD1. CDR3 length equals 14 residues. The trim removed 4 bases at V and 3 bases at J, leaving 5 bases unmatched. In germline, CDR1 is KGHSY, CDR2 FQNENV. The CDR3 here is CASSPQGGDTEAFF. CDR3 nucleotides: TGTGCCAGCAGCCCCCAGGGGGGGGACACTGAAGCTTTCTTT.

This clonotype was seen many times. This rearrangement joins TRBV10-3 to TRBJ1-5; no reliable D call. Per the germline V gene, CDR1 is ENHRY and CDR2 is SYGVKD. Trimming took 6 bases from V and 5 from J, leaving 11 bases between them. This CDR3 has 13 residues. This chain's CDR3 is CAISPRTDQPQHF. DNA for the CDR3: TGTGCCATCAGCCCGAGGACCGATCAGCCCCAGCATTTT.

This clonotype was detected ten times or more. The J gene is TRBJ2-1, the V gene TRBV29-1; D possibly matches TRBD1 or TRBD2 (5 bases each). Trimming took off 4 bases at V and 2 bases at J, with 12 bases between the two ends. Germline V gives CDR1 SQVTM, CDR2 ANQGSEA. CDR3 length: 14 amino acids. CDR3 sequence: CSVGGTDTYNEQFF. The DNA of the CDR3 is TGCAGCGTTGGGGGGACCGATACCTACAATGAGCAGTTCTTC.

This clonotype was detected ten times or more. The genes are TRBV7-3 and TRBJ2-3; 11 nucleotides match TRBD2. The CDR3 length is 17 residues. Per the germline V gene, CDR1 is SGHTA and CDR2 is FQGTGA. The V segment lost 0 bases and the J segment 7 bases; nucleotides outside the gene matches: 9. CDR3 nucleotide sequence: TGTGCCAGCAGCTTAACCTTGACTAGCGGGGTGGGGAATACGCAGTATTTT. This translates into CASSLTLTSGVGNTQYF. The full variable domain, rest sourced from reference TRBV7-3 and TRBJ2-3, is GAGVSQTPSNKVTEKGKYVELRCDPISGHTALYWYRQSLGQGPEFLIYFQGTGAADDSGLPNDRFFAVRPEGSVSTLKIQRTERGDSAVYLCASSLTLTSGVGNTQYFGPGTRLTVL.

There are many counts of this clonotype. The rearrangement uses TRBV15 and TRBJ1-4; possibly TRBD1 for D (5 bases). Germline V gene sequence: CDR1 LNHNV, CDR2 YYDKDF (reference sequence). The CDR3 is 15 residues long. Between the trimmed V and J ends, which lost 4 bases and 0 bases, there was a span of 9 bases. CDR3 protein: CATSTDSSTNEKLFF. Written as DNA, the CDR3 is TGTGCCACCAGCACCGACAGCTCAACTAATGAAAAACTGTTTTTT. The variable domain in full, completed from reference TRBV15 and TRBJ1-4, reads DAMVIQNPRYQVTQFGKPVTLSCSQTLNHNVMYWYQQKSSQAPKLLFHYYDKDFNNEADTPDNFQSRRPNTSFCFLDIRSPGLGDTAMYLCATSTDSSTNEKLFFGSGTQLSVL.

This clonotype appeared many times. This chain uses TRBV5-1 with TRBJ1-2, with 9 bases aligning to TRBD1. CDR1 and CDR2 (germline): SGHRS, YFSETQ. The CDR3 totals 13 residues. V lost 5 bases, J lost 7 bases, and 6 bases stayed unmatched. The CDR3 DNA follows: TGCGCCAGCAGTCCGGACAGGGGAGTTGGCTACACCTTC. It specifies CASSPDRGVGYTF.

The chain's CDR3 is CAISEDGLNSYGYTF. DNA for the CDR3: TGTGCCATCAGTGAAGACGGACTAAACTCCTATGGCTACACCTTC. The V gene is TRBV10-3, the J gene TRBJ1-2; D gene ambiguous. The length of the CDR3 is 15 residues. V was pared by 3 bases and J by 4 bases, with 15 bases between. CDR1 is ENHRY and CDR2 is SYGVKD in the germline V gene.

The sample holds many counts of this clonotype. The V call is TRBV9, the J call TRBJ1-1, with 7 positions matching TRBD1. V shed 5 bases and J 7 bases; nucleotides not matched to a gene: 14. The germline CDR1 and CDR2 sequences are SGDLS and YYNGEE. The CDR3 loop spans 15 amino acids. CDR3 DNA: TGTGCCAGCAGTGGCTCCACAGGGGTTGAAAATGAAGCTTTCTTT. Translation: CASSGSTGVENEAFF.

This clonotype was recorded only once. A much larger clone lies one base from this, so it may be a read error. CDR3 sequence (DNA): TGCAGTGCTGCCCGGAAAGGGGATGGCTACACCTTC. Amino acids: CSAARKGDGYTF. The V and J genes are TRBV20-1 and TRBJ1-2, with D possibly matching TRBD1 (5 bases). Germline values: CDR1 DFQATT, CDR2 SNEGSKA (reference sequence). This CDR3 has 12 residues. Trimming took 5 bases from V and 6 from J, leaving 13 bases between them.

This clonotype was counted ten times or more. The gene calls are TRBV5-1 and TRBJ2-1; D might be TRBD1 (5 bases). CDR3 length: 14 residues. The germline V gene has CDR1 SGHRS and CDR2 YFSETQ. V was trimmed by 0 bases and J by 6 bases, leaving 10 bases between them. CDR3 sequence reads: CASSLDMDINEQFF. CDR3 nucleotide sequence: TGCGCCAGCAGCTTGGATATGGACATCAATGAGCAGTTCTTC.

This clonotype came up many times. This sequence joins TRBV20-1 and TRBJ2-3, with D tentatively TRBD1 or TRBD2 (6 bases each). The V end lost 6 bases, the J end lost 1 base, and 23 bases lay between the germline ends. This CDR3 is built from 17 residues. CDR1 and CDR2 (germline): DFQATT, SNEGSKA (reference sequence). The CDR3 nucleotides are TGCAGTGCCGCGGAGGGGGGATATCCTGTGGGCACAGATACGCAGTATTTT. Residues: CSAAEGGYPVGTDTQYF.

This clonotype was found many times. The J gene is TRBJ2-1, the V gene TRBV20-1; D is unresolved. The germline CDR1 and CDR2 sequences are DFQATT and SNEGSKA (reference sequence). V shed 6 bases and J shed 2 bases, with 11 bases lying between them. The CDR3 sequence is 13 residues long. CDR3 DNA: TGCAGTGCGGACGACGGAGCCTACAATGAGCAGTTCTTC. Translating gives CSADDGAYNEQFF.

This clonotype was seen many times. The chain combines TRBV24-1 with TRBJ2-3, with D tentatively TRBD1 (5 bases). This CDR3 comprises 13 residues. V lost 12 bases and J 2 bases, leaving 14 bases between the germline ends. Per the germline V gene, CDR1 is KGHDR and CDR2 is SFDVKD. CDR3 nucleotides: TGTGCCTCCTCTGACAGATACACAGATACGCAGTATTTT. It is translated as CASSDRYTDTQYF.

This clonotype has a count of ten or more. The chain is built from TRBV6-5 and TRBJ1-2; tentatively, D is TRBD1 (5 bases). The CDR3 runs to 13 residues. The germline V gene encodes CDR1 MNHEY and CDR2 SVGAGI. The V gene lost 7 bases and the J gene lost 4 bases, with 13 bases spanning the gap. The CDR3 loop is CASTMDKTYGYTF. The CDR3 bases are TGTGCCAGCACCATGGACAAGACCTATGGCTACACCTTC.

This clonotype was picked up a small number of times. The chain is built from TRBV20-1 and TRBJ1-5, with D maybe TRBD1 (6 bases). The CDR3 has 15 residues. V was trimmed by 1 base and J by 3 bases, leaving 13 bases between them. Germline loops: CDR1 DFQATT, CDR2 SNEGSKA (reference sequence). CDR3 protein: CSARVGGRNNQPQHF. The CDR3 DNA follows: TGCAGTGCTAGAGTAGGGGGGAGGAACAATCAGCCCCAGCATTTT.

This clonotype was detected many times. The J gene is TRBJ2-1, the V gene TRBV20-1; 7 bases fit TRBD1. The CDR3 loop spans 14 amino acids. Germline lookup yields CDR1 DFQATT and CDR2 SNEGSKA (reference sequence). V shed 6 bases, J shed 14 bases, and the junction held 19 bases outside the gene matches. In nucleotides, the CDR3 is TGCAGTGCCGCACAGGGGCTAGCAGGGGGTAAGGAGTTCTTC. Residues: CSAAQGLAGGKEFF.

This clonotype was observed many times. The rearrangement uses TRBV12-3 or TRBV12-4 and TRBJ2-7, with TRBD2 as a possible D gene (6 bases). This CDR3 is 13 amino acids long. Trimming took off 6 bases at V and 2 bases at J, with 11 bases between the two ends. The CDR3 region is CASSRGAAYEQYF. CDR3 nucleotides: TGTGCCAGCAGCCGCGGGGCGGCCTACGAGCAGTACTTC.

The V call is TRBV12-2, the J call TRBJ1-1; the tabulated D call, TRBD1, remains unverified against the DNA. TRBV12-2 is a pseudogene segment. The CDR3 extends over 14 amino acids. The DNA of the CDR3 is TGTGCAAGTCGCTTCCGGGGCCATAACACTGAAGCTTTCTTT. This translates into CASRFRGHNTEAFF.

This clonotype was counted many times. This CDR3 reads CASRGYGNTGELFF. The CDR3 region has the DNA TGTGCCAGCCGGGGGTACGGGAACACCGGGGAGCTGTTTTTT. The V call is TRBV27, the J call TRBJ2-2; D perhaps matches TRBD2 (6 bases). The CDR3 runs to 14 residues. Trimming pared 8 bases from V and 1 base from J, leaving 11 bases between. CDR1 MNHEY and CDR2 SMNVEV come from the germline V gene (reference sequence).

The genes are TRBV10-3 and TRBJ2-2, with D unresolved. From germline, CDR1 is ENHRY and CDR2 SYGVKD. V lost 7 bases, J lost 5 bases, and 5 bases lay in between. CDR3 length: 11 residues. The CDR3 sequence is CAIKGTGELFF. CDR3 DNA: TGTGCCATCAAGGGTACCGGGGAGCTGTTTTTT.

This clonotype was recorded at least ten times. The chain joins TRBV7-2 to TRBJ2-1, with 8 bases aligning to TRBD2. Germline V gene lookup returns CDR1 SGHTA and CDR2 FQGNSA. There are 15 residues in the CDR3. Losses at the gene ends were 2 bases for V and 6 bases for J; bases not matched to a gene: 6. The CDR3 here is CASSLRAGAFNEQFF. DNA of the CDR3: TGTGCCAGCAGCTTACGAGCGGGAGCTTTCAATGAGCAGTTCTTC.

This clonotype showed up many times. The chain employs TRBV12-3 or TRBV12-4 and TRBJ2-1, with D perhaps matching TRBD2 (5 bases). V shed 5 bases and J shed 6 bases, with 8 bases lying between them. The CDR3 contains 12 residues. The chain's CDR3 is CASSDYGNEQFF. In DNA, the CDR3 is TGTGCCAGCAGTGACTATGGCAATGAGCAGTTCTTC.

This clonotype was recorded at least ten times. The chain joins TRBV20-1 to TRBJ2-7; possibly TRBD1 for D (6 bases). V lost 5 bases, J lost 5 bases, and 19 bases lay in between. Per the germline V gene, CDR1 is DFQATT and CDR2 is SNEGSKA (reference sequence). The CDR3 is made up of 14 amino acids. CDR3 protein: CSAGTQGGKNEQYF. CDR3 nucleotide sequence: TGCAGTGCTGGCACACAGGGTGGGAAGAACGAGCAGTACTTC.

This clonotype was detected ten times or more. This chain joins TRBV7-2 and TRBJ2-1, with 10 bases matching TRBD1. Germline trimming cut 5 bases from V and 14 bases from J; bases unmatched to any gene: 6. Germline assignment: CDR1 SGHTA and CDR2 FQGNSA. The CDR3 extends over 12 amino acids. CDR3 residues: CASSPLGTGEFF. The CDR3 region has the DNA TGTGCCAGCAGCCCCCTCGGGACAGGGGAGTTCTTC.

This clonotype was seen ten or more times. J is TRBJ1-2 and V is TRBV5-1; 7 nucleotides match TRBD1. The CDR3 has 13 residues. The ends lost 4 bases at V and 7 bases at J; junction bases unmatched: 7. Germline values: CDR1 SGHRS, CDR2 YFSETQ. This CDR3 is CASSPDRAGGYTF. The CDR3 nucleotides read TGCGCCAGCAGCCCCGACAGGGCGGGTGGCTACACCTTC.

Only a few counts were recorded for this clonotype. The genes are TRBV20-1 and TRBJ1-3, with a tentative D call TRBD1 (6 bases). Germline lookup yields CDR1 DFQATT and CDR2 SNEGSKA (reference sequence). The CDR3 loop spans 15 amino acids. V was clipped by 5 bases and J by 4 bases, with 18 bases between them. The CDR3 reads CSAGGGRAKGNTIYF. DNA for the CDR3: TGCAGTGCTGGGGGGGGCAGGGCGAAAGGAAACACCATATATTTT.

This clonotype was counted at least ten times. The gene calls are TRBV20-1 and TRBJ2-5; D is perhaps TRBD2 (5 bases). CDR1 and CDR2 (germline): DFQATT, SNEGSKA (reference sequence). The CDR3 is made up of 11 amino acids. V shed 6 bases and J shed 4 bases, with 9 bases lying between them. Written as DNA, the CDR3 is TGCAGTGCGGGTGCGGGAGAGACCCAGTACTTC. Its translation: CSAGAGETQYF.